The rows below give T cell receptor beta chains drawn from one sample of a study of vaccination effects on CD4 cells after COVID-19. No cognate antigen is known for these TCRs. Some clones are missing from TCRdb's copy, which holds only in-frame ones; the method was immunoSEQ multiplex PCR. Among tens of thousands of clones listed, about two thirds were seen once. This sample comprised CD4+ T cells from PBMCs cultured with SARS-CoV-2 spike peptides, obtained before COVID-19 vaccination. Every receptor here comes from a human donor who received a COVID-19 vaccine. Both conserved end residues are part of each CDR3. Clone size appears in some rows only: once, few, many, or a class for an expanded clone.

v_gene,abundance,CDR3aa
TRBV28,few,CASRRQYIEPQHF
TRBV6-5,-,CASSRTSGRHEQFF
TRBV7-2,few,CASSFPGITGELFF
TRBV25-1,-,CASSETGPYGYTF
TRBV6-6,few,CASSYHSNVPQHF
TRBV6-6,-,CASSTRTGSGNTIYF
TRBV29-1,-,CSVAAGGTSTDTQYF
TRBV25-1,-,CASRDQGHNEKLFF
TRBV5-4,-,CASSSRDTDTQYF
TRBV3-1/TRBV3-2,-,CASSQGGSGQEQYF
TRBV19,-,CASKDRGGTNYGYTF
TRBV4-2,-,CASSQEGGTGGRETQYF
TRBV6-5,-,CASRDPNTGELFF
TRBV30,-,CAWSVHRGQEDYGYTF
TRBV27,-,CASSLLGAGNQPQHF
TRBV6-2/TRBV6-3,-,CASSLGVETDTQYF
TRBV14,once,CASSQGGSYSNQPQHF